This paragraph covers one T cell receptor (beta chain) sequence. The antigen is unknown. Losses at the gene ends were 1 base for V and 0 bases for J; bases not matched to a gene: 7. Germline V gene data show CDR1 as LGHDT and CDR2 as YNNKEL (reference sequence). The CDR3 consists of 19 residues. This sample was included in a study of T cell responses to AZD1222 COVID-19 vaccine. Whole-study results and caveats: Females outnumbered males among donors, who were mostly white British; clonal diversity was possibly underestimated. Two AZD1222 administrations were followed by greater Spike-specific TCR breadth and depth. Across spike, vaccine-associated CD4 TCRs were found, dominant at 160-218 and 743-854.

Data came from immunoSEQ multiplex PCR; TCRdb stores just in-frame clones and leaves some out. The repertoire holds about 60,000 clones, with 65% to 85% as singletons. The source is an adult in good health. The chain links TRBV3-1 (or the pseudogene TRBV3-2) to TRBJ2-7; 15 nucleotides match TRBD2. Source: peripheral blood, taken on day 0 of AZD1222 vaccination. CDR3 amino acids: CASSQVILGLAGGSYEQYF. CDR3 DNA sequence: TGTGCCAGCAGCCAAGTTATCCTGGGACTAGCGGGGGGCTCCTACGAGCAGTACTTC.